The entry below gives a single T cell receptor (beta chain) sequence along with its context. Its matching antigen is unknown. Vbeta (60) and Jbeta (13) primers were used in the PCR. Sequenced by immunoSEQ multiplex PCR; TCRdb stores in-frame clones only, minus some. The sample lists more than 85,000 clones, around 77% occurring once. The data were taken from a study of cytomegalovirus exposure and HLA in healthy donors. Study-wide points: V- and J-gene trimming of TCR beta was linked (in a later analysis) to a missense DCLRE1C variant. Per a prior analysis, the majority of TCR beta V segments were productive roughly 87% or roughly 30% of the time. The authors judged a highly shared variant cluster likely a sequencing artifact. HLA alleles showed associations with fewer than 20,000 TCR beta sequences in a later analysis, at a 0.05 false discovery rate.

CDR1 and CDR2 from the germline V gene are LNHDA and SQIVND (reference sequence). V shed 4 bases and J shed 0 bases, with 12 bases lying between them. The CDR3 sequence is 15 residues long. The clonotype was recovered from a female donor in good health and CMV-seronegative. The sample was PBMCs. The chain combines TRBV19 with TRBJ1-2, with D maybe TRBD1 (5 bases). The CDR3 reads CASSSPGHANYGYTF. CDR3 DNA: TGTGCCAGTAGTAGCCCCGGACATGCTAACTATGGCTACACCTTC.